This TCR beta chain is drawn from a study of PD-L1 blockade in urothelial cancer (dated by TCRdb to about 2017). About the study as a whole: Therapy was started at some point between 2013 and 2015 for all patients, and atezolizumab 1,200 mg was administered intravenously every 3 weeks. About nine tenths of the roughly 29 patients were males with bladder-origin urothelial cancer, and about two thirds of the roughly 30 reported a prior smoking history. An ECOG performance status of 0 or 1 was recorded for the patients, and 0 to 3 prior chemotherapy regimens had been received by the patients. Blood samples were analyzed at two time points: 3 weeks after treatment start (second dose) and 6 weeks after treatment start. Blood samples gave median yields of 141,255 T cells and 80,000 to 90,000 unique TCRs, along with a median clonality of roughly 0.08. Somatic, immune and clinical correlates of response to PD-L1 blockade with atezolizumab in urothelial cancer were the focus of an exploratory multi-omic analysis. Pretreatment tumor samples, along with matched peripheral blood collected serially before and after atezolizumab treatment, underwent TCR sequencing. Durable clinical benefit meant progression-free survival longer than 6 months, and TCR features were also tested against progression-free and overall survival. In the same patients, pretreatment tumors underwent whole exome sequencing and RNA sequencing in addition to TCR sequencing. About 10 patients achieved durable clinical benefit and 20 did not. Pretreatment blood TCR-seq was available for around 29 patients, at least one posttreatment blood collection was obtained for around 25 patients, and tumor TCR-seq was available for around 25 patients.

The cohort comprised about 30 patients with locally advanced or metastatic urothelial carcinoma treated at Memorial Sloan Kettering on a trial protocol. Peripheral blood mononuclear cells were collected from each patient pretreatment and during treatment, giving between 1 and 8 total time points per patient. The Qiagen DNeasy Blood extraction kit was used to purify genomic DNA from total PBMCs and tumor samples. PBMCs were collected pretreatment and during treatment and were isolated and stored as previously described. Deletion took 5 bases off V and 3 bases off J, with a span of 14 bases between the germline ends. The CDR3 covers 14 residues, taking in both the cysteine and the phenylalanine. Only the CDR3 portion is preserved as DNA: 42 bases, with reading frame beginning at the first base. CDR1 and CDR2 (MDHEN, SYDVKM) derive from the germline V gene. Broader findings and caveats from the paper: Patients with durable benefit showed greater expansion of tumor-associated TCR clones in peripheral blood 3 weeks after starting treatment (n ≈ 23, p = 0.022). Because the sample size was small (n of about 30) and many exploratory analyses were performed, the results are intended to be hypothesis-generating. A pretreatment peripheral blood TCR clonality below the median was linked to improved progression-free and overall survival.

Synthetic TCR analog templates were spiked into each PCR so that absolute template abundance could be estimated from read counts. The immunoSEQ assay was used to amplify TCRbeta CDR3 regions from genomic DNA with bias-controlled V and J gene primers. Sequencing of rearranged TCRbeta segments was performed at approximately 20X coverage. Under the source paper's analysis protocol: Clustering was used to correct sequencing errors, and CDR3s were annotated against IMGT so that V, D and J genes could be assigned. Out-of-frame and stop-codon sequences were excluded, and only productive TCRbeta rearrangements were used in downstream analyses. Clonality was calculated as one minus the Shannon entropy normalized by the log of the number of unique productive sequences. Fisher's exact test with Benjamini-Hochberg correction, using a cutoff of adjusted p below 0.01, was how clones that differed between time points or between blood and tumor were identified. In its TCRdb copy, this immuneACCESS table keeps in-frame sequences only and misses some clones. Where compared with another copy, unresolved V genes explain less than half of these, and the others have no known cause. That table supplies the V and J calls and clone size; D and trimming were determined from the DNA. The sample records 50,000 or so clones, approximately 80% of which are singletons. Jointly, the top ten make up approximately 3.6% of the sample.

A remark on this clone: This clone's antigen is unknown. The sample holds no much larger clone one base away, and base qualities are not on file.

The sequence is built from TRBV28 and TRBJ2-7; a weak D assignment points to TRBD1 (6 bases agree). The sequencing here drew on PBMCs, taken around atezolizumab (anti-PD-L1) treatment. The receptor comes from a man between 65 and 80 years old with urothelial cancer. The nucleotides are TGTGCCAGCAGTCCCTCCCGCAGGGGCTACGAGCAGTACTTC. Its amino acids are CASSPSRRGYEQYF.